This record concerns one T cell receptor beta chain sequence. The sample belongs to a study of CD4 and CD8 cells across lung adenocarcinoma regions. This CDR3 is 16 amino acids long. Germline V lookup: CDR1 WNHNN, CDR2 SYGVQD (reference sequence). V lost 5 bases to trimming and J lost 5 bases; unmatched junction nucleotides: 10. The patients had localized lung adenocarcinoma, a non-small cell subtype. TCRdb reanalysed the PCR reads using MiXCR and keeps one entry per CDR3 protein. The data contain several thousand distinct CDR3 sequences, about half of them singletons. Material: CD4+ T cells from the center of a lung tumor. The sequence derives from a female donor with lung adenocarcinoma. The CD4 and CD8 labels of this study may be unreliable. The rearrangement links TRBV10-1 to TRBJ2-3, with 10 bases fitting TRBD1. CDR3 DNA sequence: TGCGCCAGCAGTTTATCCGGGACAGGGGAGAGAGATACGCAGTATTTT. Amino acid sequence: CASSLSGTGERDTQYF.